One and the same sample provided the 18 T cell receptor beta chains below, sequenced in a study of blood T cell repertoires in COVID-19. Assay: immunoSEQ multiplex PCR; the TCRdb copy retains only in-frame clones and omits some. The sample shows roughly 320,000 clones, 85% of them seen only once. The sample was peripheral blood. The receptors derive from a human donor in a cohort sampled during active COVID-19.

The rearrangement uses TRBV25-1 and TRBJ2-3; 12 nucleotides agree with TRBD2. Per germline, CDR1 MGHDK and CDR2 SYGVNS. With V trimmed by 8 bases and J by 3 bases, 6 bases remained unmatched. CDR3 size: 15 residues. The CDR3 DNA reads TGTGCCAGCTCCCGGACTAGCGGGATGACAGATACGCAGTATTTT. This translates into CASSRTSGMTDTQYF.

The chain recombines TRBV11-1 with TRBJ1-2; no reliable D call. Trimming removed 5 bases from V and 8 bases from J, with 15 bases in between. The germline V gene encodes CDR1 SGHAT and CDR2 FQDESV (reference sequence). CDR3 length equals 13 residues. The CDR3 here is CASSHSRFRGYTF. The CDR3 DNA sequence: TGTGCCAGCAGCCATTCCAGGTTTCGCGGCTACACCTTC.

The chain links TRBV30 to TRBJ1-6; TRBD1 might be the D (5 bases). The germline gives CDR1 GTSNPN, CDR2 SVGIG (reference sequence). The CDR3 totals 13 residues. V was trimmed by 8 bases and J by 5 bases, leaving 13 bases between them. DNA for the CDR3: TGTGCCGGAACGGGCAGGGATAATTCACCCCTCCACTTT. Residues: CAGTGRDNSPLHF.

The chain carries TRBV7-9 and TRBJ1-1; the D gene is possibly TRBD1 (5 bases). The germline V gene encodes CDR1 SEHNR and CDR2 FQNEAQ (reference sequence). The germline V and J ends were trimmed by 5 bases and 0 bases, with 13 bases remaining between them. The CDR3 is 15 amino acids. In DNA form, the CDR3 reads TGTGCCAGCAGCGACGACAGATTAATGAACACTGAAGCTTTCTTT. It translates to CASSDDRLMNTEAFF.

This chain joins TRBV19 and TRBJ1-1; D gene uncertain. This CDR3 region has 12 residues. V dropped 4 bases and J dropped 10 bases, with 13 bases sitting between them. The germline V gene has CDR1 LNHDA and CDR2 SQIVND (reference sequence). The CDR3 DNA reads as TGTGCCAGTAGTACGACCCCTCCGGGAGCTTTCTTT. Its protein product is CASSTTPPGAFF.

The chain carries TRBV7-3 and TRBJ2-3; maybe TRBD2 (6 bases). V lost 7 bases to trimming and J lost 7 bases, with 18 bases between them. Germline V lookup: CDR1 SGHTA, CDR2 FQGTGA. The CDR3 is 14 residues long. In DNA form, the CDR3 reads TGTGCCAGCATCCACTCGGCGGGCGGGAATACGCAGTATTTT. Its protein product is CASIHSAGGNTQYF.

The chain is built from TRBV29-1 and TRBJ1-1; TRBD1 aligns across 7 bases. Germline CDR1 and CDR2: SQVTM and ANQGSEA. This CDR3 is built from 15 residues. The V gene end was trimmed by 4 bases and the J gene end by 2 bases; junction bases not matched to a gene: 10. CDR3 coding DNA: TGCAGCGTTGTCCGTTTCGCAGGGGGAAACACTGAAGCTTTCTTT. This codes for CSVVRFAGGNTEAFF.

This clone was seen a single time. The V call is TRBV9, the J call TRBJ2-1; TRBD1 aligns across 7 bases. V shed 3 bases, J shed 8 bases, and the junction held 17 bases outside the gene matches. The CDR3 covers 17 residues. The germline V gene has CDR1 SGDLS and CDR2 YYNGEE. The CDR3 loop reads CASSAEKGTVGSDEQFF. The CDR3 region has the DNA TGTGCCAGCAGCGCAGAGAAGGGGACAGTAGGCTCAGATGAGCAGTTCTTC.

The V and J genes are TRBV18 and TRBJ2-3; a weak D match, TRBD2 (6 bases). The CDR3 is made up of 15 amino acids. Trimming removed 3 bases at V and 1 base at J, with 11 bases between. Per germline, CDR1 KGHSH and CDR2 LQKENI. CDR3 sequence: CASSPTSFGTDTQYF. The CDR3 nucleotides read TGTGCCAGCTCACCCACTAGCTTCGGCACAGATACGCAGTATTTT. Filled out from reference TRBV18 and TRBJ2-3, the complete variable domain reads NAGVMQNPRHLVRRRGQEARLRCSPMKGHSHVYWYRQLPEEGLKFMVYLQKENIIDESGMPKERFSAEFPKEGPSILRIQQVVRGDSAAYFCASSPTSFGTDTQYFGPGTRLTVL.

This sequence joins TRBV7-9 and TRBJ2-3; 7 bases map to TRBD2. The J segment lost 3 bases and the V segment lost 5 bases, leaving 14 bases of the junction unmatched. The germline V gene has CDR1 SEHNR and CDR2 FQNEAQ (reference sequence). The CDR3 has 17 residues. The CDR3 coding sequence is TGTGCCAGCAGCCCTACCCCATGGGGGGGGTCAACAGATACGCAGTATTTT. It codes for CASSPTPWGGSTDTQYF. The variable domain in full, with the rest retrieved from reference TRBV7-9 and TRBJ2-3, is DTGVSQNPRHKITKRGQNVTFRCDPISEHNRLYWYRQTLGQGPEFLTYFQNEAQLEKSRLLSDRFSAERPKGSFSTLEIQRTEQGDSAMYLCASSPTPWGGSTDTQYFGPGTRLTVL.

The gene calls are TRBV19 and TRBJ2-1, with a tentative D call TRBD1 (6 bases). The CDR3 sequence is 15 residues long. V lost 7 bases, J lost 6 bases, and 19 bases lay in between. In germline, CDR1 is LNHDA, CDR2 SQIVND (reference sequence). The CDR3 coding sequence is TGTGCCAGTAAGATGGACAGCGACCCCTCCAATGAGCAGTTCTTC. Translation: CASKMDSDPSNEQFF.

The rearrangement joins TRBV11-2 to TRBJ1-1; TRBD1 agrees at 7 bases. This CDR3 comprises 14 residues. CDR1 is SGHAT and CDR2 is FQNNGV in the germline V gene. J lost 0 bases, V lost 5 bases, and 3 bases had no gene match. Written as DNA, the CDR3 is TGTGCCAGCAGCCGTGGGACAGTGAACACTGAAGCTTTCTTT. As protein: CASSRGTVNTEAFF.

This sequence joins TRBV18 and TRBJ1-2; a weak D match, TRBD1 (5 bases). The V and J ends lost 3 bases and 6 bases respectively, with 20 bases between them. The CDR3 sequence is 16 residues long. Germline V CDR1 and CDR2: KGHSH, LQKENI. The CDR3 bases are TGTGCCAGCTCACCTTCCCTAGACAGAAGAAGAAATGGCTACACCTTC. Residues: CASSPSLDRRRNGYTF.

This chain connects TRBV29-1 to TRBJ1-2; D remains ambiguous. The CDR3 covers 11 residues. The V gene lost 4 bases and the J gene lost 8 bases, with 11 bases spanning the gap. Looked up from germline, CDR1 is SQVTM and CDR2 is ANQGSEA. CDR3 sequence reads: CSVGPLGGYTF. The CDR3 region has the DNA TGCAGCGTTGGGCCCCTTGGCGGCTACACCTTC.

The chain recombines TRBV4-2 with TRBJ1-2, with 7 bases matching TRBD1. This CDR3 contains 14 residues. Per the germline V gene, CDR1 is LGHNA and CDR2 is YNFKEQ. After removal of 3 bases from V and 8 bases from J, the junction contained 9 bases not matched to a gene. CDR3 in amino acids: CASSQADRKGGYTF. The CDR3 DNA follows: TGTGCCAGCAGCCAGGCGGACAGGAAAGGGGGCTACACCTTC.

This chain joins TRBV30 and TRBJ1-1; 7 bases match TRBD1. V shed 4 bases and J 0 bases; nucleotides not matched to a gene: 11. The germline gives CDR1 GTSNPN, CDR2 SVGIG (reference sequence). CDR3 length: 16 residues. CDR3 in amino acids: CAWNLRGQIMNTEAFF. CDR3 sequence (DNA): TGTGCCTGGAACCTGAGGGGGCAGATCATGAACACTGAAGCTTTCTTT.

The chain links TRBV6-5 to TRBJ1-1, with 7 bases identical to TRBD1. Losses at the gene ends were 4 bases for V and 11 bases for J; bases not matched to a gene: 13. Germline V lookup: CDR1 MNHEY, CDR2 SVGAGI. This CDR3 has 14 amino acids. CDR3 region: CASSSGGGGLAAFF. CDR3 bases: TGTGCCAGCAGTTCTGGAGGGGGCGGGCTGGCGGCTTTCTTT.

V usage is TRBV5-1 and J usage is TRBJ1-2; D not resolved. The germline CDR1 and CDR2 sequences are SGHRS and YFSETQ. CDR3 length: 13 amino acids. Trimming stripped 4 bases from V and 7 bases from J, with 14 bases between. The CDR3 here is CASSPGDGTGYTF. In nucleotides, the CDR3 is TGCGCCAGCAGCCCGGGAGACGGAACTGGCTACACCTTC. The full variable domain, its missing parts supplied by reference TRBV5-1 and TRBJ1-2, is KAGVTQTPRYLIKTRGQQVTLSCSPISGHRSVSWYQQTPGQGLQFLFEYFSETQRNKGNFPGRFSGRQFSNSRSEMNVSTLELGDSALYLCASSPGDGTGYTFGSGTRLTVV.